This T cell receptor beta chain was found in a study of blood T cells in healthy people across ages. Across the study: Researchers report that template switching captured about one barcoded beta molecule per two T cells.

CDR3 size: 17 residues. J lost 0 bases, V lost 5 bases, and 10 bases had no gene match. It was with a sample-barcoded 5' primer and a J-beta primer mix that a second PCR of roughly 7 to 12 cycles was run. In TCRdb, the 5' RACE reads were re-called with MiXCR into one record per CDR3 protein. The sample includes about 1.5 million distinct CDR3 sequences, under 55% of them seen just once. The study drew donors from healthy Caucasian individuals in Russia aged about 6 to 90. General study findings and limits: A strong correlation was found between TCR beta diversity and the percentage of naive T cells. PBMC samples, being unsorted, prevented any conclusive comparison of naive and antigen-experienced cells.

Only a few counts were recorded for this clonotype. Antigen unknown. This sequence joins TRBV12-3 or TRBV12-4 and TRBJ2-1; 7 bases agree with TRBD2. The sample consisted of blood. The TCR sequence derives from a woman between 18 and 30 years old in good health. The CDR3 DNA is TGTGCCAGCAGTAGGTGGAGGGAGGGGAGCTCCTACAATGAGCAGTTCTTC. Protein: CASSRWREGSSYNEQFF.